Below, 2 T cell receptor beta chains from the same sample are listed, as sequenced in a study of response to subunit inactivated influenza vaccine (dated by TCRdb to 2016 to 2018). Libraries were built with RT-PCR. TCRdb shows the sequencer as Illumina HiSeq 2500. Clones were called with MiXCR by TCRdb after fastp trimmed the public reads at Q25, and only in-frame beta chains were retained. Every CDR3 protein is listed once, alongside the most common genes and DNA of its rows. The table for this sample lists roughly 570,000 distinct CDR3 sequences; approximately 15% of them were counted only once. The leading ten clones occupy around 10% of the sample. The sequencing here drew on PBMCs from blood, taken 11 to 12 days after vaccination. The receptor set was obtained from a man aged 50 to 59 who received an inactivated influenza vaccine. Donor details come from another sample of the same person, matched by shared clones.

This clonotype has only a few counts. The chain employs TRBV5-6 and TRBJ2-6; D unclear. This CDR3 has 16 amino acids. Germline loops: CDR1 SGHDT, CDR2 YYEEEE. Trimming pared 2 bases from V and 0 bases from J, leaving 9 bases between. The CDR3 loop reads CASSFRGSSGANVLTF. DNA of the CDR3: TGTGCCAGCAGCTTTAGAGGTAGCTCTGGGGCCAACGTCCTGACTTTC. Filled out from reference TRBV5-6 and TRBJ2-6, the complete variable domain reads DAGVTQSPTHLIKTRGQQVTLRCSPKSGHDTVSWYQQALGQGPQFIFQYYEEEERQRGNFPDRFSGHQFPNYSSELNVNALLLGDSALYLCASSFRGSSGANVLTFGAGSRLTVL.

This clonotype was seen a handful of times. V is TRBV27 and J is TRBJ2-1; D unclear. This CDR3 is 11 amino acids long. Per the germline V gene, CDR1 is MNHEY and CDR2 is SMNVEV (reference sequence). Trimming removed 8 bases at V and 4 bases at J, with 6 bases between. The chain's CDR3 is CASVLYNEQFF. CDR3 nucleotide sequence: TGTGCCAGCGTCCTATACAATGAGCAGTTCTTC.